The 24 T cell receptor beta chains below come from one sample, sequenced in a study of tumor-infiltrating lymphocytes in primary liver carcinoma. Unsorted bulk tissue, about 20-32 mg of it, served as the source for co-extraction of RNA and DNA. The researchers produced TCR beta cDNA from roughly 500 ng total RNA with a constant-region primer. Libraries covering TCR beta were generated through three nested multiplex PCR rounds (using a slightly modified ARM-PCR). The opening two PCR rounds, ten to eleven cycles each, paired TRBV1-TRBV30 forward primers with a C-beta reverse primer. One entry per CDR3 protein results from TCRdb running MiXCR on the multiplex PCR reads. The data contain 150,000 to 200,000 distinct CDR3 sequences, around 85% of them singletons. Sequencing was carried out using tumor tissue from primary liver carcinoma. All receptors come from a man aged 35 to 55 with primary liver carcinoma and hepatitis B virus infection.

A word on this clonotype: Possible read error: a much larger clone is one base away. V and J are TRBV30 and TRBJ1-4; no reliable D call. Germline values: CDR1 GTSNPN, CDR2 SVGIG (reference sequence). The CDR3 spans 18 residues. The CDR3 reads CAWSVQLASRATSEKLFF. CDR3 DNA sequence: TGTGCCTGGAGTGTACAGTTGGCCTCCCGGGCAACTAGTGAAAAACTGTTTTTT.

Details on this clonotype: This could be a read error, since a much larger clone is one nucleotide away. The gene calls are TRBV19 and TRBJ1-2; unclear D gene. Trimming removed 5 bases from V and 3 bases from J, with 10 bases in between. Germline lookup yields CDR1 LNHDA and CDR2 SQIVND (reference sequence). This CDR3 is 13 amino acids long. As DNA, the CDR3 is TGTGCCAGTAGTGAGGCTCCGTACTATGGCTACACCTTC. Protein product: CASSEAPYYGYTF. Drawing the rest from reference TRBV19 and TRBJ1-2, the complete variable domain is DGGITQSPKYLFRKEGQNVTLSCEQNLNHDAMYWYRQDPGQGLRLIYYSQIVNDFQKGDIAEGYSVSREKKESFPLTVTSAQKNPTAFYLCASSEAPYYGYTFGSGTRLTVV.

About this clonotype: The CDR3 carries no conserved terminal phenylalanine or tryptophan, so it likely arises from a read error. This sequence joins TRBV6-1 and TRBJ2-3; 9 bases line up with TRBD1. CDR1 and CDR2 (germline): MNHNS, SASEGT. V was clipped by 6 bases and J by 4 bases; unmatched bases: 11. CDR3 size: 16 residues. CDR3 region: CASSPEGTGSADTQYS. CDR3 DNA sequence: TGTGCCAGCAGCCCAGAAGGGACAGGGTCTGCAGATACGCAGTATTCT.

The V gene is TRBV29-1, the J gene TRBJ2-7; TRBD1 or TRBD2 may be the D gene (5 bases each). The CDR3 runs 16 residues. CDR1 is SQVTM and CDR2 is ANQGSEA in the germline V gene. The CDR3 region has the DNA TGCATCGCCTTGACATCTGGGACCGGCGCTCCCTACGAGCAGTACTTC. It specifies CIALTSGTGAPYEQYF.

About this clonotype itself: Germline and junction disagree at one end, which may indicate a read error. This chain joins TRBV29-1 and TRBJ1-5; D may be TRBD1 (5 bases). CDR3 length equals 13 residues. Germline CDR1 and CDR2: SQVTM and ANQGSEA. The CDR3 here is CSVVGQINQPQRF. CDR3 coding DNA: TGCAGTGTTGTCGGACAAATCAATCAGCCCCAGCGTTTT.

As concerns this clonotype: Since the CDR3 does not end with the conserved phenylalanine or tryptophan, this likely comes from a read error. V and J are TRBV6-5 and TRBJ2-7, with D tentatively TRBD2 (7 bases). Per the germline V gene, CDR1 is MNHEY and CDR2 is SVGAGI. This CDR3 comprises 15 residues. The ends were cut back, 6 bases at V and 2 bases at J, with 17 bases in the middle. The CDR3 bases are TGTGCCAGCAGCATCGGGGGGCTCGGTACCTACGAGCAGTACCTC. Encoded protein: CASSIGGLGTYEQYL.

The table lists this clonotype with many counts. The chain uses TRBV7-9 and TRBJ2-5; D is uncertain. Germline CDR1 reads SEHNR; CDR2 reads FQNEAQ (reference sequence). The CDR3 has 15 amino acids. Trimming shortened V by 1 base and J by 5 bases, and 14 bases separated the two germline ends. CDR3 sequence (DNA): TGTGCCAGCAGCTTAGGGGATGGGAACTATGAGACCCAGTACTTC. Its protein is CASSLGDGNYETQYF.

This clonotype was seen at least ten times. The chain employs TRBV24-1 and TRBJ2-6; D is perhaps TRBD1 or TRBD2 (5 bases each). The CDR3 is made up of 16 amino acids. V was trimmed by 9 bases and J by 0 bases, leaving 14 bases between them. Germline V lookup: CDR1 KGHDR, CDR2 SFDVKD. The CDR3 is CATGKPGGSGANVLTF. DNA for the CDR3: TGTGCCACCGGAAAACCTGGGGGCTCTGGGGCCAACGTCCTGACTTTC.

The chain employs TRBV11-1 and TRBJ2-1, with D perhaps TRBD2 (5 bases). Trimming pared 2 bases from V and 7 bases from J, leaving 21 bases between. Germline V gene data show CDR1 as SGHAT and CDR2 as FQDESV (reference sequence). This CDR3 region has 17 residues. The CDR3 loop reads CASSLNGMSSLFNEQFF. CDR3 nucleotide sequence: TGTGCCAGCAGCTTAAACGGGATGAGCAGCTTGTTTAATGAGCAGTTCTTC.

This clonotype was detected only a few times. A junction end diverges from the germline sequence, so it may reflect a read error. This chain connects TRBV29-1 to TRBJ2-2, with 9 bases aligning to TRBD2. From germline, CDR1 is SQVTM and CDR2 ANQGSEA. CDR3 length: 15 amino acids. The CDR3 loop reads CSVRTSAANTGELFF. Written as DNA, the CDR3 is TGTAGCGTTAGGACTAGCGCGGCGAACACCGGGGAGTTGTTTTTT.

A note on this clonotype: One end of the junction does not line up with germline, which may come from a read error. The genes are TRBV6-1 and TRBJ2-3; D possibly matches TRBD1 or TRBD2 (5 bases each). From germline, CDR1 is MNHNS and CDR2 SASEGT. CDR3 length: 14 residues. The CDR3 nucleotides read TGTGCCAGAATTCTTGGGCCTTTGGGGGATACGCAGTACTTT. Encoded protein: CARILGPLGDTQYF.

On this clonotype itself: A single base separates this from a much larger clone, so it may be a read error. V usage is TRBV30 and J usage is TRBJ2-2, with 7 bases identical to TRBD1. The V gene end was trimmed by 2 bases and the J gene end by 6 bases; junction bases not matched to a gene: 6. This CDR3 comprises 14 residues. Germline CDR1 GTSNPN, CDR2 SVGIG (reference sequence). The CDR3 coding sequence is TGTGCCTGGAGTAGGGAAAGGGGGCCCGGGGAGCTGTTTTTT. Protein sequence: CAWSRERGPGELFF.

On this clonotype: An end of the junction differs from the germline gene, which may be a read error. The CDR3 DNA reads TGCGTCAGCAGCTTGGTTGGGCAGAGTTCCTACGAGCAGTACTTC. Encoded protein: CVSSLVGQSSYEQYF. The gene calls are TRBV5-1 and TRBJ2-7; the D is unclear. The length of the CDR3 is 15 residues. Germline loops: CDR1 SGHRS, CDR2 YFSETQ.

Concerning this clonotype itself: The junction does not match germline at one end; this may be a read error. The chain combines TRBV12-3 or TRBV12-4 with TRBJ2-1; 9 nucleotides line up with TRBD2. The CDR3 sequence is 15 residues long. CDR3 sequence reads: CASSHSGRHYNEQFF. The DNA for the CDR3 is TGTGCTAGCAGTCATAGCGGGAGACACTACAATGAGCAGTTCTTC.

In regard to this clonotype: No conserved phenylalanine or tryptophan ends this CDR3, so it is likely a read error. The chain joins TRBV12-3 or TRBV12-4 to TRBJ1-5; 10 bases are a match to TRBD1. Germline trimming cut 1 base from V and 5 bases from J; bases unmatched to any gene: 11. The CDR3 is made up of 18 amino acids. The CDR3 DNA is TGTGCCAGCAGTTTAGGGTTGTTCGAGACAGGGGGCCATCAGCCCCAGCATTAT. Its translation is CASSLGLFETGGHQPQHY.

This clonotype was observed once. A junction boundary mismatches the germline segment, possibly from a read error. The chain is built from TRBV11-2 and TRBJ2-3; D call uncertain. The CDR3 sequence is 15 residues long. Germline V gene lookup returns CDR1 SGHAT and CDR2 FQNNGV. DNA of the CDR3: TGTGTCAGCAGCTTACGGTGGGTTAGCACAGATACGCAGTATTTT. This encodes CVSSLRWVSTDTQYF.

In DNA, the CDR3 is TGTGCCAGCAGCCAGGACGGCGCGAGCCGCTACACCTTC. Encoded protein: CASSQDGASRYTF. V gene TRBV6-5 combines with J gene TRBJ1-2; D gene uncertain. Germline V CDR1 and CDR2: MNHEY, SVGAGI. This CDR3 contains 13 residues. Deletions cut 6 bases from V and 9 bases from J, with 17 bases between.

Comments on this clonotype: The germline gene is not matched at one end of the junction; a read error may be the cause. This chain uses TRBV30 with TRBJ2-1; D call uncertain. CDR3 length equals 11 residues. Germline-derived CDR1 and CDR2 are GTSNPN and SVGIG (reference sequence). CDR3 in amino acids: CAWSLLNEKFF. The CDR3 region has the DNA TGTGCTTGGAGTCTCCTCAATGAGAAGTTCTTC. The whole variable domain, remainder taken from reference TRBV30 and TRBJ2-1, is SQTIHQWPATLVQPVGSPLSLECTVEGTSNPNLYWYRQAAGRGLQLLFYSVGIGQISSEVPQNLSASRPQDRQFILSSKKLLLSDSGFYLCAWSLLNEKFFGPGTRLTVL.

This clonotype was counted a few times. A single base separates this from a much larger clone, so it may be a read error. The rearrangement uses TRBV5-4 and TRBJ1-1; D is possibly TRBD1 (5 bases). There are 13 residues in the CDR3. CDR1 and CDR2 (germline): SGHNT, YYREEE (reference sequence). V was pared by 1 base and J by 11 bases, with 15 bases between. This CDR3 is CASSLSGREDAFF. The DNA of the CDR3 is TGTGCCAGCAGCTTGTCAGGGAGGGAGGATGCTTTCTTT.

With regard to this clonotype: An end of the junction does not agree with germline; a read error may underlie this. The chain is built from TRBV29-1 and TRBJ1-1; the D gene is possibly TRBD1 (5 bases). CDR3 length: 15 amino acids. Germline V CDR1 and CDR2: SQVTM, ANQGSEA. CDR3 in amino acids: CNVGRGWGMNIEAFF. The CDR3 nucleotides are TGTAACGTTGGTAGGGGCTGGGGGATGAACATTGAAGCTTTCTTT.

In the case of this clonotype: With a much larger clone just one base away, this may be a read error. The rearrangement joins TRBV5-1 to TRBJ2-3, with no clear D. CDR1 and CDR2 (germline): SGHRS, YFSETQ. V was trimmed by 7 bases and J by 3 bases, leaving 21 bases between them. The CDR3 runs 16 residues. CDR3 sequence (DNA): TGCGCCAGCGCATCAGACGTAGGCACGGAGACAGATACGCAGTATTTT. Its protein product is CASASDVGTETDTQYF.

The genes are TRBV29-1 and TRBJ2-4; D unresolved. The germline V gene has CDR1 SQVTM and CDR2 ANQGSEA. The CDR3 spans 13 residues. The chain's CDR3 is CNTRPNTKNIQYF. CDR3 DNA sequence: TGCAACACCCGGCCCAACACCAAAAACATTCAGTACTTC.

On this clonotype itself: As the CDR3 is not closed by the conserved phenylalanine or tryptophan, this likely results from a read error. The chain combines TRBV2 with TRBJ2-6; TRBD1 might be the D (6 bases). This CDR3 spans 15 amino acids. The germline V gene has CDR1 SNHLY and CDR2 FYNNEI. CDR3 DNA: TGTGCCAGCTTGTTTCGACAGGCTGGGTCCAACGTCCTGACTTCC. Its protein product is CASLFRQAGSNVLTS.

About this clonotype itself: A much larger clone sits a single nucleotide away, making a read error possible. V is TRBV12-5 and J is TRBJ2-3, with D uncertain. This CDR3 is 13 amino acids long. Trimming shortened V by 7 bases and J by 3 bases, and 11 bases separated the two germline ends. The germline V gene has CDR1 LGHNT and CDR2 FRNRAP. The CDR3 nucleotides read TGTGCTAGTGTCTTAGATAGGACAGATACGCAGTATTTT. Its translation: CASVLDRTDTQYF.